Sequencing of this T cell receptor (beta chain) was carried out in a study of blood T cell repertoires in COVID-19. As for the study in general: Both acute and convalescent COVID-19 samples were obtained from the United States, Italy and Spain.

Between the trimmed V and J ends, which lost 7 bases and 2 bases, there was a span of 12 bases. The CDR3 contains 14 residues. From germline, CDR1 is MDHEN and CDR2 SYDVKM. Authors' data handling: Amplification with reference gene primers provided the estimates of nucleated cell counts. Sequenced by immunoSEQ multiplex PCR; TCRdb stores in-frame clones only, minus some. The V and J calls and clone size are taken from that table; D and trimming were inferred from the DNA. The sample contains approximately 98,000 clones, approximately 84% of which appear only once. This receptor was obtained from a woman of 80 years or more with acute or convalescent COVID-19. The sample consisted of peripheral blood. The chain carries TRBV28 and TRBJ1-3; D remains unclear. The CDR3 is CASMMRGTGNTIYF. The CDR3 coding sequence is TGTGCCAGCATGATGCGGGGTACTGGAAACACCATATATTTT.